The source of this T cell receptor beta chain is a study of radiotherapy plus CTLA-4 blockade in lung cancer. Study at large: Among enrolled patients, roughly 20% responded and around 30% achieved disease control. Study-wide results and limits: Interferon-beta and early blood T cell clone dynamics reportedly predicted response best. TCR clones originating in tumors grew in number in blood after radiotherapy plus ipilimumab.

As regards this clone: The antigen remains undetermined.

Participants had chemo-refractory metastatic non-small-cell lung cancer and were treated with focal radiation plus ipilimumab CTLA-4 blockade. TCRdb's copy holds only in-frame clones and misses some; the assay was immunoSEQ multiplex PCR. The sample records about 120,000 clones, about 87% being singletons. V trimming: 6 bases; J trimming: 7 bases; junction bases outside the gene matches: 4. CDR3 length: 12 amino acids. Germline V CDR1 and CDR2: SGHRS, YFSETQ. The starting material was peripheral blood, obtained from a patient treated with radiotherapy plus ipilimumab. J is TRBJ2-1 and V is TRBV5-1; 7 nucleotides match TRBD1. The receptor comes from a human donor with non-small cell lung cancer that progressed on radiotherapy plus ipilimumab. This CDR3 reads CASTSDRNEQFF. Here the CDR3 DNA reads TGCGCCAGCACCTCGGACAGGAATGAGCAGTTCTTC.